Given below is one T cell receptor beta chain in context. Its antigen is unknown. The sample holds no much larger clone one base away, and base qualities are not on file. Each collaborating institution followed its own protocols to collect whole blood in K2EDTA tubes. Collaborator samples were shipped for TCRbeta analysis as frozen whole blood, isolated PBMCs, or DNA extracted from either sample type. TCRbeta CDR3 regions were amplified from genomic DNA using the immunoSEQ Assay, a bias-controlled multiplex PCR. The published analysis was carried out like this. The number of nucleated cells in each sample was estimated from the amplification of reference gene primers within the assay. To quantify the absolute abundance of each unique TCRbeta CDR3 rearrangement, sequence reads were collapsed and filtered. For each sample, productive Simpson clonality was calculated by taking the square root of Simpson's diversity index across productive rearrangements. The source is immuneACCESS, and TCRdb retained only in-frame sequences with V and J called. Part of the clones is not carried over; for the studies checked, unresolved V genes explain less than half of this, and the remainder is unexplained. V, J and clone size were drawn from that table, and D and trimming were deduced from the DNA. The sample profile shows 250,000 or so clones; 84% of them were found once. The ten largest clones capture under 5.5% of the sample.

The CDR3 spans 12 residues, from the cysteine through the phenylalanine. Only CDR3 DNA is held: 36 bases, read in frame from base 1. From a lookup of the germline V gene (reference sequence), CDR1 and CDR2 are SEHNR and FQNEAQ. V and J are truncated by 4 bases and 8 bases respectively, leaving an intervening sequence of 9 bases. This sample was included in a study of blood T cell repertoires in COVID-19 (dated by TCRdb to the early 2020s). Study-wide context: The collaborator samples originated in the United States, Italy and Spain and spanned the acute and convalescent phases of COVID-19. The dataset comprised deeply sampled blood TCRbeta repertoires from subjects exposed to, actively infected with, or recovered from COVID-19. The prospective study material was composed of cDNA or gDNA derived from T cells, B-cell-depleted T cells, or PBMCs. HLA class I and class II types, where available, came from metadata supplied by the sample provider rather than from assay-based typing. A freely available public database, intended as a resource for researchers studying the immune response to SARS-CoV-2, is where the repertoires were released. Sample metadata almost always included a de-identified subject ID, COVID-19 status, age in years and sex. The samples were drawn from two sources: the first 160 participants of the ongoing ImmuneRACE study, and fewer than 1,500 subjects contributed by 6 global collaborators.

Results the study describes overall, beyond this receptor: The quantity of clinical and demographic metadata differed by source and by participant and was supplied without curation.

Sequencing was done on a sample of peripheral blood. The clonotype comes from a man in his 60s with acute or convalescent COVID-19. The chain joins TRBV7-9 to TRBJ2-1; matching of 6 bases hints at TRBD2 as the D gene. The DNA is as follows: TGTGCCAGCAGCTCAACGGGGGATGAGCAGTTCTTC. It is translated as CASSSTGDEQFF.